These 17 T cell receptor beta chains were sequenced from one sample in a study of a mutant IDH1 vaccine in newly diagnosed glioma. These receptors' targets are unknown. Profiled with immunoSEQ multiplex PCR; TCRdb holds only in-frame clones, not every one. In the table there are tens of thousands of clones, about 91% of which are singletons. Time point defined: week 5, during vaccination. Every vaccination contained 300 ug of the mutant IDH1 20-mer peptide and was paired with topical imiquimod. The source material was PBMCs, sampled from a glioma patient whose treatment included an IDH1 peptide vaccine. These receptors came from a woman in her forties or fifties with glioma.

This sequence joins TRBV2 and TRBJ2-2; D not resolved. The CDR3 has 13 amino acids. Germline assignment: CDR1 SNHLY and CDR2 FYNNEI. The ends were cut back, 6 bases at V and 4 bases at J, with 9 bases in the middle. The CDR3 region has the DNA TGTGCCAGCAGAAGGTTGTTCACCGGGGAGCTGTTTTTT. Translating gives CASRRLFTGELFF.

V gene TRBV28 combines with J gene TRBJ2-3; TRBD1 is a possible D gene (6 bases). The V gene lost 4 bases and the J gene lost 4 bases, with 15 bases spanning the gap. Germline CDR1 MDHEN, CDR2 SYDVKM. CDR3 length: 15 amino acids. Here the CDR3 DNA reads TGTGCCAGCAGTTCTAACAGGGAAGGCCCAGATACGCAGTATTTT. Its translation: CASSSNREGPDTQYF.

This clone was found once. CDR3 in DNA: TGTGCCAGCAGTAGGCGACTGGACACCGGGGAGCTGTTTTTT. Amino acids: CASSRRLDTGELFF. The chain is built from TRBV27 and TRBJ2-2; D is uncertain. Germline lookup yields CDR1 MNHEY and CDR2 SMNVEV (reference sequence). The V gene lost 5 bases and the J gene lost 3 bases, with 10 bases spanning the gap. The CDR3 length is 14 residues.

The CDR3 region is CAWSVLNSNQPQHF. The CDR3 region has the DNA TGTGCCTGGAGTGTACTGAACAGCAATCAGCCCCAGCATTTT. The rearrangement links TRBV30 to TRBJ1-5; no firm D call. Germline CDR1 GTSNPN, CDR2 SVGIG (reference sequence). This CDR3 has 14 amino acids. V lost 0 bases and J lost 1, with 7 bases in between.

The genes are TRBV6-5 and TRBJ2-5; 11 positions agree with TRBD1. Near its end, the DNA agrees better with TRBJ2-7, so the J call may be wrong. Per the germline V gene, CDR1 is MNHEY and CDR2 is SVGAGI. The CDR3 spans 16 residues. The CDR3 spells CASSYSGTGGQYEQYF. The CDR3 region has the DNA TGTGCCAGCAGTTACTCGGGGACAGGGGGACAATACGAGCAGTACTTC.

Comments on this clone: The same CDR3 also results from other DNA sequences found in this sample. The chain links TRBV5-1 to TRBJ2-5, with D possibly matching TRBD2 (6 bases). In germline, CDR1 is SGHRS, CDR2 YFSETQ. The CDR3 contains 15 residues. V lost 9 bases and J 4 bases, leaving 22 bases between the germline ends. CDR3 residues: CATRAGLQGGETQYF. For the CDR3, the DNA is TGCGCCACCCGGGCTGGTCTGCAGGGAGGAGAGACCCAGTACTTC.

V gene TRBV5-6 combines with J gene TRBJ2-3; D gene ambiguous. V dropped 0 bases and J dropped 6 bases, with 11 bases sitting between them. The CDR3 covers 14 residues. CDR1 and CDR2 (germline): SGHDT, YYEEEE. The DNA of the CDR3 is TGTGCCAGCAGCTTGGGGATAGCTGCCGATACGCAGTATTTT. Encoded protein: CASSLGIAADTQYF. Together with reference TRBV5-6 and TRBJ2-3, the CDR3 gives the full variable domain: DAGVTQSPTHLIKTRGQQVTLRCSPKSGHDTVSWYQQALGQGPQFIFQYYEEEERQRGNFPDRFSGHQFPNYSSELNVNALLLGDSALYLCASSLGIAADTQYFGPGTRLTVL.

The chain recombines TRBV18 with TRBJ2-5; D is undetermined. The CDR3 is 11 amino acids. The V gene lost 6 bases and the J gene lost 2 bases, with 4 bases spanning the gap. Germline lookup yields CDR1 KGHSH and CDR2 LQKENI. The CDR3 sequence is CASSAQETQYF. The CDR3 region has the DNA TGTGCCAGCTCCGCACAAGAGACCCAGTACTTC.

This chain connects TRBV30 to TRBJ1-4; 7 nucleotides line up with TRBD1. V was pared by 0 bases and J by 7 bases, with 11 bases of the junction left unmatched. CDR1 is GTSNPN and CDR2 is SVGIG in the germline V gene (reference sequence). The CDR3 is 16 residues long. The CDR3 DNA is TGTGCCTGGAGTGTCCCCGTCGACAGGGACGCTGAAAAACTGTTTTTT. Amino acids: CAWSVPVDRDAEKLFF.

The chain combines TRBV5-4 with TRBJ2-1; TRBD1 agrees at 12 bases. There are 13 residues in the CDR3. CDR1 is SGHNT and CDR2 is YYREEE in the germline V gene (reference sequence). As DNA, the CDR3 is TGTGCGGGCCGGGGACAGGGGGCGAATGAGCAGTTCTTC. Residues: CAGRGQGANEQFF.

This chain joins TRBV9 and TRBJ2-5; 14 bases line up with TRBD2. This CDR3 is built from 16 residues. V trimming: 4 bases; J trimming: 4 bases; junction bases outside the gene matches: 6. Germline V gene data show CDR1 as SGDLS and CDR2 as YYNGEE. This CDR3 reads CASSPTSGRAGETQYF. The CDR3 nucleotides read TGTGCCAGCAGCCCGACTAGCGGGAGGGCCGGAGAGACCCAGTACTTC.

This clone was recorded once. The rearrangement uses TRBV6-1 and TRBJ1-5; D is unresolved. Germline lookup yields CDR1 MNHNS and CDR2 SASEGT. There are 12 residues in the CDR3. With 6 bases removed from V and 6 bases from J, the gap between germline ends came to 9 bases. CDR3 protein: CASRVGLQPQHF. DNA of the CDR3: TGTGCCAGCAGGGTGGGTCTTCAGCCCCAGCATTTT.

The chain has TRBV10-1 and TRBJ2-2; D is undetermined. Germline V CDR1 and CDR2: WNHNN, SYGVQD (reference sequence). This CDR3 region has 13 residues. V gave up 6 bases and J gave up 1 base, with 6 bases separating them. CDR3 nucleotides: TGCGCCAGCAGCTCAGGGAACACCGGGGAGCTGTTTTTT. It translates to CASSSGNTGELFF.

The chain combines TRBV18 with TRBJ2-7, with TRBD1 matching 7 bases. CDR1 KGHSH and CDR2 LQKENI come from the germline V gene. This CDR3 is built from 16 residues. Trimming removed 3 bases from V and 3 bases from J; junction bases left unmatched: 11. CDR3 in amino acids: CASSPSTGALRYEQYF. For the CDR3, the DNA is TGTGCCAGCTCACCGAGCACAGGGGCCCTCCGCTACGAGCAGTACTTC.

The gene calls are TRBV28 and TRBJ2-5, with TRBD2 identical over 13 bases. Trimming removed 4 bases from V and 2 bases from J; junction bases left unmatched: 4. Looked up from germline, CDR1 is MDHEN and CDR2 is SYDVKM. The CDR3 consists of 16 residues. The chain's CDR3 is CASSSGLAGDQETQYF. DNA of the CDR3: TGTGCCAGCAGTTCTGGACTAGCGGGAGATCAAGAGACCCAGTACTTC.

The chain couples TRBV18 to TRBJ1-4; D gene uncertain. V was clipped by 5 bases and J by 0 bases, with 7 bases between them. The CDR3 runs 14 residues. CDR1 and CDR2 (germline): KGHSH, LQKENI. The CDR3 protein is CASSRVSTNEKLFF. The DNA for the CDR3 is TGTGCCAGCTCAAGGGTTTCAACTAATGAAAAACTGTTTTTT.

For this clone: Other DNA variants within this sample encode the same CDR3. This chain uses TRBV5-1 with TRBJ2-3; TRBD1 aligns across 8 bases. Unmatched junction bases numbered 6, after V lost 4 bases and J lost 2 bases. The CDR3 has 15 residues. From germline, CDR1 is SGHRS and CDR2 YFSETQ. CDR3 region: CASSPGQGATDTQYF. The CDR3 coding sequence is TGCGCCAGCAGCCCTGGACAGGGAGCCACAGATACGCAGTATTTT.